This T cell receptor (beta chain) comes out of a study of blood T cell repertoires in COVID-19. About the study: Donors in the United States, Italy and Spain gave samples during acute or convalescent COVID-19. From T cells, B-cell-depleted T cells, or PBMCs came the material, which was cDNA or gDNA.

Under the authors' procedure: How many nucleated cells were present was estimated from reference gene primer amplification. Only in-frame clones appear in the TCRdb table, and some are missing; sequencing was by immunoSEQ multiplex PCR. The DNA was the basis for D and trimming; V, J and clone size are from that table. The data hold approximately 300,000 clones, with 75% to 90% observed a single time. The CDR3 spans 15 residues. The V gene's germline CDR1 is SGHNT and CDR2 YYREEE (reference sequence). V lost 4 bases, J lost 3 bases, and 5 bases stayed unmatched. The sequencing input was peripheral blood. The TCR was taken from a man under 40 with acute or convalescent COVID-19. The chain links TRBV5-4 to TRBJ2-3, with 10 bases that match TRBD2. The CDR3 DNA sequence: TGTGCCAGCAGCCAGTCAGCGGGGGGGACAGATACGCAGTATTTT. Its translation: CASSQSAGGTDTQYF.